The source of this T cell receptor (beta chain) is a study of PD-1 blockade in mismatch repair-deficient tumors. Repertoires were generated with immunoSEQ multiplex PCR, while TCRdb's copy carries only in-frame clones and drops some. Counted here are over 11,000 clones, 65% to 90% occurring once; the ten biggest clones make up approximately 10%. The ends lost 6 bases at V and 2 bases at J; junction bases unmatched: 7. Germline CDR1 MNHEY, CDR2 SMNVEV (reference sequence). This CDR3 is 16 amino acids long. As regards this clone: Its antigen is still unknown.

Sample time point: identical approximately 11-day culture without peptide (control). This TCR was recovered from an adult with mismatch repair-deficient cancer. Sequenced material: cells cultured in vitro, taken from a patient treated with pembrolizumab. The J gene is TRBJ1-6, the V gene TRBV27, with 7 bases identical to TRBD1. CDR3 protein: CASSAQGLTYNSPLHF. The DNA of the CDR3 is TGTGCCAGCAGCGCACAGGGGTTGACCTATAATTCACCCCTCCACTTT.